This is a list of T cell receptor beta chains from one sample in a study of T cell responses to AZD1222 COVID-19 vaccine. Sequenced by immunoSEQ multiplex PCR; TCRdb stores in-frame clones only, minus some. The sample includes roughly 62,000 clones, approximately 80% of them seen just once. The specimen was peripheral blood, collected on day 0 of AZD1222 vaccination. Receptors were obtained from an adult in good health. CDR3s include the opening cysteine and the closing phenylalanine or tryptophan. A D gene is named only where the DNA matches it firmly. Part of the rows lack a size; the others show once, few, many or a class for expanded clones.

TRBV30	TRBJ1-6	few	.	TGTGCCTGGAGTGATGCCCAGAGGCCTCCACCCCTCCACTTT	CAWSDAQRPPPLHF
TRBV5-8	TRBJ2-3	.	.	TGTGCCAGCAGCTACCCTCGGGGAGCGACAGATACGCAGTATTTT	CASSYPRGATDTQYF
TRBV19	TRBJ2-2	.	.	TGTGCCAGTAGTGGGGCTGGGGCCGGGGAGCTGTTTTTT	CASSGAGAGELFF
TRBV28	TRBJ2-1	.	TRBD1	TGTGCCAGCAGAGACAACAGGGGAATCTACAATGAGCAGTTCTTC	CASRDNRGIYNEQFF
TRBV15	TRBJ2-1	once	.	TGTGCCACCAGCCGCGGCGTATCCGGGACCAACAATGAGCAGTTCTTC	CATSRGVSGTNNEQFF
TRBV4-3	TRBJ1-2	.	.	TGCGCCAGCAGCCAAGAGGGCAGCAACTATGGCTACACCTTC	CASSQEGSNYGYTF
TRBV28	TRBJ1-1	once	.	TGTGCCACTACCCTCGGGCTGAACACTGAAGCTTTCTTT	CATTLGLNTEAFF
TRBV5-6	TRBJ2-7	.	.	TGTGCCAGCAGCTTGGTGACCGCCTACGAGCAGTACTTC	CASSLVTAYEQYF
TRBV9	TRBJ1-6	.	.	TGTGCCAGCAGCGCCCGGGACGCCGGGGGTTCACCCCTCCACTTT	CASSARDAGGSPLHF
TRBV6-4	TRBJ1-1	.	.	TGTGCCAGCAGTCCCCCGCCGGGAGACACTGAAGCTTTCTTT	CASSPPPGDTEAFF
TRBV4-1	TRBJ1-6	.	TRBD1	TGCGCCAGCAGCCAAGAAAGACAGGGTGATTCACCCCTCCACTTT	CASSQERQGDSPLHF
TRBV21-1	TRBJ2-5	.	.	TGTGCCAGCAGTTCCACCGGGACAGCGAAAGAGACCCAGTACTTC	CASSSTGTAKETQYF
TRBV7-9	TRBJ2-7	.	TRBD1	TGTGCCAGCAGCGGGCCGGGACAGGCTTTCTACGAGCAGTACTTC	CASSGPGQAFYEQYF
TRBV6-6	TRBJ2-7	.	.	TGTGCCAGCACCGCCGGGTGGGGTACGAACGAGCAGTACTTC	CASTAGWGTNEQYF
TRBV5-1	TRBJ2-3	.	TRBD2	TGCGCCAGCAGCTTGGCGCTAGCGGGGGACACAGATACGCAGTATTTT	CASSLALAGDTDTQYF
TRBV6-1	TRBJ1-4	.	.	TGTGCCAGCAGTGAAATGGGGGTTGACGAAAAACTGTTTTTT	CASSEMGVDEKLFF
TRBV18	TRBJ2-7	.	.	TGTGCCAGCTCACCAAAAGAGGTTTGGAGCTCCTACGAGCAGTACTTC	CASSPKEVWSSYEQYF